The entry that follows covers one T cell receptor beta chain sequence. In the authors' methods: Reference gene primer amplification gave nucleated cell count estimates. The data were produced by immunoSEQ multiplex PCR, yet TCRdb's version contains in-frame clones alone and is incomplete. V and J calls and clone size come straight from that table; D and trimming were deduced from the DNA. The table includes 15,000 to 25,000 clones, roughly 81% detected once. The source of the sample is a study of blood T cell repertoires in COVID-19. About the study: Spain, Italy and the United States supplied samples that represented acute and convalescent COVID-19. PBMCs, B-cell-depleted T cells, or T cells were the source of the cDNA or gDNA that made up the material.

The CDR3 contains 15 residues. Germline V lookup: CDR1 MNHEY, CDR2 SVGAGI. V trimming: 2 bases; J trimming: 2 bases; junction bases outside the gene matches: 3. This TCR came from a human donor with active COVID-19. The donor label of this sample is uncertain. The source material was peripheral blood. V and J are TRBV6-5 and TRBJ1-3; the match to TRBD1 covers 7 bases. The CDR3 spells CASSYKGAAGNTIYF. CDR3 nucleotide sequence: TGTGCCAGCAGTTACAAGGGGGCGGCTGGAAACACCATATATTTT.